This T cell receptor beta chain was identified in a study of T-cell reconstitution after alpha-beta-depleted transplantation in children. About this clonotype itself: Its antigen is as yet unknown.

In germline, CDR1 is LGHNA, CDR2 YSLEER. CDR3 length: 15 amino acids. Between the trimmed V and J ends, which lost 1 base and 5 bases, there was a span of 14 bases. Unique molecular identifiers were used to barcode this TCRbeta library. TCRdb called the PCR reads again in MiXCR, with one record for every CDR3 protein. The sample yields about 1,000,000 distinct CDR3 sequences, roughly 29% seen once. Study results and limitations: Certain patients had high TCRbeta diversity at day 60, and it came from recipient T cells and thymic progenitors that survived. One year post-transplant, T-cell counts and diversity were largely derived from T cells produced anew. Two months or so post-transplant, alpha-beta T cells reportedly derived from several hundred expanded graft clones.

Sequencing used PBMCs, mostly from graft donor cells, obtained 360 days after TCRalphabeta/CD19-depleted stem cell transplant. The chain combines TRBV4-3 with TRBJ2-5; D is possibly TRBD2 (6 bases). The source of this sequence is a boy less than two years old who had a stem cell transplant for SCID, so the T cells may come from the graft donor. CDR3 sequence: CASSQAGARGETQYF. CDR3 nucleotides: TGCGCCAGCAGCCAAGCCGGAGCCCGGGGGGAGACCCAGTACTTC.